Listed here are 2 T cell receptor beta chains from one sample, sequenced in a study of blood T cell repertoires in COVID-19. Using immunoSEQ multiplex PCR, the repertoire was profiled, and TCRdb retains in-frame clones only, with some absent. The sample has about 190,000 clones; around nine tenths are singletons. Specimen: peripheral blood. All receptors derive from a woman aged 70-85 years with COVID-19, enrolled during active disease.

The chain has TRBV19 and TRBJ1-1; D is ambiguous. V was shortened by 3 bases and J by 6 bases, with 14 bases between the two germline ends. Per the germline V gene, CDR1 is LNHDA and CDR2 is SQIVND (reference sequence). This CDR3 is built from 14 residues. The CDR3 coding sequence is TGTGCCAGTAGTATTTCAGAGGGTTCGGCTGAAGCTTTCTTT. Translated, it gives CASSISEGSAEAFF. Supplemented by reference TRBV19 and TRBJ1-1, the full variable domain reads DGGITQSPKYLFRKEGQNVTLSCEQNLNHDAMYWYRQDPGQGLRLIYYSQIVNDFQKGDIAEGYSVSREKKESFPLTVTSAQKNPTAFYLCASSISEGSAEAFFGQGTRLTVV.

The rearrangement uses TRBV2 and TRBJ2-3, with D possibly TRBD2 on 5 matching bases. This CDR3 has 16 residues. The ends were cut back, 5 bases at V and 0 bases at J, with 15 bases in the middle. Germline values: CDR1 SNHLY, CDR2 FYNNEI. CDR3 sequence: CASSRNRLTSTDTQYF. In DNA, the CDR3 is TGTGCCAGCAGTCGTAATCGACTAACTAGCACAGATACGCAGTATTTT.